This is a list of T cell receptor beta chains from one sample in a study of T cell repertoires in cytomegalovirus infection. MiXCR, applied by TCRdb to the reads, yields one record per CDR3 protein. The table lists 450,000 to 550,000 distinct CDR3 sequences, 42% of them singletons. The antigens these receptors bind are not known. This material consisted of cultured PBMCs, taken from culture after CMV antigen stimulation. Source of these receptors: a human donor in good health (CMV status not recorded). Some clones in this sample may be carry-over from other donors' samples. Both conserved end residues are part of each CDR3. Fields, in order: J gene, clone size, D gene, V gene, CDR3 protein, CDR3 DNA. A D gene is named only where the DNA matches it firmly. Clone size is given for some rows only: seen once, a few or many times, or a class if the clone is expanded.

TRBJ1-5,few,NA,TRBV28,CASSYTVQPQHF,TGTGCCAGCAGCTACACTGTTCAGCCCCAGCATTTT
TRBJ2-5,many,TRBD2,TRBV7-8,CASSYRTSKETQYF,TGTGCCAGCAGCTACCGGACTAGCAAGGAGACCCAGTACTTC
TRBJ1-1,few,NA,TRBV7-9,CASSLGTALNTEAFF,TGTGCCAGCAGCTTAGGGACAGCGTTGAACACTGAAGCTTTCTTT
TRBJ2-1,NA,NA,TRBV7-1,CASSINQRSNEQFF,TGTGCCAGCAGCATCAACCAGCGATCCAATGAGCAGTTCTTC
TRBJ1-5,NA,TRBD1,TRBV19,CATRQGGHQPQHF,TGTGCCACCCGACAGGGAGGCCATCAGCCCCAGCATTTT
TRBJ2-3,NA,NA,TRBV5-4,CASSEAGAPTDTQYF,TGTGCCAGCAGCGAGGCAGGCGCCCCCACAGATACGCAGTATTTT
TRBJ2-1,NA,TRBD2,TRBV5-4,CATTAWRGAYNEQFF,TGTGCCACCACAGCTTGGCGGGGGGCCTACAATGAGCAGTTCTTC
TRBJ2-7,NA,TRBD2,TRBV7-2,CASSLGGLSPYEQYF,TGTGCCAGCAGCTTAGGGGGACTAAGCCCCTACGAGCAGTACTTC
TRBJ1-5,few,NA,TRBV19,CASSGKAPNQPQHF,TGTGCCAGTAGCGGGAAGGCCCCGAATCAGCCCCAGCATTTT
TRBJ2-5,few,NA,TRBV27,CASRAGTPWETQYF,TGTGCCAGCAGGGCTGGGACTCCCTGGGAGACCCAGTACTTC